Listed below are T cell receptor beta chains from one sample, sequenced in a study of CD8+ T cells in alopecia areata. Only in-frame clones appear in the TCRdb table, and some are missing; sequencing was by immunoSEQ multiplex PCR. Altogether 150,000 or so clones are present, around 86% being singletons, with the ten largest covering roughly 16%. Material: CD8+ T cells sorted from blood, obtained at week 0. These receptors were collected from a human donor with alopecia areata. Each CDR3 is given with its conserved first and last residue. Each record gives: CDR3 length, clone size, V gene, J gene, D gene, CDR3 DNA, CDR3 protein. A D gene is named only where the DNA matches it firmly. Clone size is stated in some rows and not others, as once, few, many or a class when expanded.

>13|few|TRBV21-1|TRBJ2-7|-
TGTGCCAGCAGGGACAGGGGTTCCTACGAGCAGTACTTC
CASRDRGSYEQYF
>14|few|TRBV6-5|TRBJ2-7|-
TGTGCCAGCAGTTATAGGCCCCTTGGGGACGAGCAGTACTTC
CASSYRPLGDEQYF
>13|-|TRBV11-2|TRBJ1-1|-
TGTGCCAGCAGCCCCAAGCCGAGCACTGAAGCTTTCTTT
CASSPKPSTEAFF
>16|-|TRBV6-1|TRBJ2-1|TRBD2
TGTGCCAGCCGTGCAGATAGCGGGGGGGCCCTCAATGAGCAGTTCTTC
CASRADSGGALNEQFF
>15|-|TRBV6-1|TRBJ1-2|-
TGTGCCAGCAGTGAGACCCCCGTCAAAACGGATGGCTACACCTTC
CASSETPVKTDGYTF
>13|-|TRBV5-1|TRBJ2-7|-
TGCGCCAGCAGCTTGGAACAGGGCTACGAGCAGTACTTC
CASSLEQGYEQYF
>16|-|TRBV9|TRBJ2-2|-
TGTGCCAGCAGCCCAGGGGGGACCTCGAACACCGGGGAGCTGTTTTTT
CASSPGGTSNTGELFF
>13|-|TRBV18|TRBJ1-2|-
TGTGCCAGCTCACCTCGACGGATCTATGGCTACACCTTC
CASSPRRIYGYTF
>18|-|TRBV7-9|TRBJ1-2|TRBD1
TGTGCCAGCAGCCCCCCCGGACAGGGGGCCTACCCTAACTATGGCTACACCTTC
CASSPPGQGAYPNYGYTF
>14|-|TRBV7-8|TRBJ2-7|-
TGTGCCAGCAGCTTAGACCTGGGAACGGGCGAGCAGTACTTC
CASSLDLGTGEQYF
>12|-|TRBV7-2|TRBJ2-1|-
TGTGCCAGCAGCCCATATAAGGTTGAGCAGTTCTTC
CASSPYKVEQFF
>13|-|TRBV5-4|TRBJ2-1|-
TGTGCCAGCAGCTGGGGGACTTCCAATGAGCAGTTCTTC
CASSWGTSNEQFF
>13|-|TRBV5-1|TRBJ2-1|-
TGCGCCAGCAGCCCCGGGGGCCTGGATGAGCAGTTCTTC
CASSPGGLDEQFF
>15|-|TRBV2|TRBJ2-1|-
TGTGCCAGCAGTGACGGGACACGACAGTACAATGAGCAGTTCTTC
CASSDGTRQYNEQFF
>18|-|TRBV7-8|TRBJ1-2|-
TGTGCCAGCAGCTTAGCAGTTCCGGGAGACCGGCCGATCTATGGCTACACCTTC
CASSLAVPGDRPIYGYTF
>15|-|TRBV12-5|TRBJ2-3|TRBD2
TGTGCTAGTGGTTTGCGGGGGGATCCTACAGATACGCAGTATTTT
CASGLRGDPTDTQYF
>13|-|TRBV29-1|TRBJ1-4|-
TGCAGCGTCGAACTCGGAGGAAATGAAAAACTGTTTTTT
CSVELGGNEKLFF
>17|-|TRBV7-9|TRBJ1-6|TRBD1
TGTGCCAGCAGCTTAGCCGGTCAGGGGGGCTATAATTCACCCCTCCACTTT
CASSLAGQGGYNSPLHF
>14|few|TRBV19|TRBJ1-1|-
TGTGCCAGTAGTACCACCTCGAGTGACACTGAAGCTTTCTTT
CASSTTSSDTEAFF
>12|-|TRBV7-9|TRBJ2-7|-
TGTGCCAGCAGCTTAAGCTCCTACGAGCAGTACTTC
CASSLSSYEQYF
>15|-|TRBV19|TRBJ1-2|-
TGTGCCAGTAGTATAGATCCGGCGGTCGACTATGGCTACACCTTC
CASSIDPAVDYGYTF
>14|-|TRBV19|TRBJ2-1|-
TGTGCCAGTAGTATAGGAGGTAGTTTCGATGAGCAGTTCTTC
CASSIGGSFDEQFF
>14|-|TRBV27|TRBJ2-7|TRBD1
TGTGCCAGCAGTTTAGGGACAGGTTCCTACGAGCAGTACTTC
CASSLGTGSYEQYF
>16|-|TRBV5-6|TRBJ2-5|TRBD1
TGTGCCAGCAGCCCGGGACAGGGCGGAATACAAGAGACCCAGTACTTC
CASSPGQGGIQETQYF
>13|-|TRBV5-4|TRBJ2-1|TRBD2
TGTGCCAGCACGAGCGGGGTGTACAATGAGCAGTTCTTC
CASTSGVYNEQFF
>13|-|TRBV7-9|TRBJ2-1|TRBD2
TGTGCCAGCAGCGCTAGCGGCGACAATGAGCAGTTCTTC
CASSASGDNEQFF
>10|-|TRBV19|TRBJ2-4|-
TGTGCCAGTAGAGGAAACATTCAGTACTTC
CASRGNIQYF